These 7 T cell receptor beta chains came from one sample sequenced in a study of blood T cell repertoires in COVID-19. The table came from immunoSEQ multiplex PCR; TCRdb's copy has only in-frame clones and leaves some out. The data hold about 140,000 clones, with about 80% observed a single time. What was sequenced was peripheral blood. The receptors here all came from a man in his 70s who had recovered from COVID-19.

The V call is TRBV7-2, the J call TRBJ2-1; D might be TRBD2 (6 bases). V dropped 5 bases and J dropped 10 bases, with 12 bases sitting between them. CDR1 is SGHTA and CDR2 is FQGNSA in the germline V gene. The CDR3 length is 12 residues. This CDR3 reads CASSQTRKEQFF. The CDR3 region has the DNA TGTGCCAGCAGCCAGACTAGAAAGGAGCAGTTCTTC.

The chain recombines TRBV5-6 with TRBJ1-3; TRBD1 might be the D (6 bases). The CDR3 has 16 residues. Germline assignment: CDR1 SGHDT and CDR2 YYEEEE. With 0 bases removed from V and 1 base from J, the gap between germline ends came to 11 bases. For the CDR3, the DNA is TGTGCCAGCAGCTTGGAATTAGGGGGTTCTGGAAACACCATATATTTT. Amino acid sequence: CASSLELGGSGNTIYF.

V gene TRBV7-8 combines with J gene TRBJ2-2; 8 bases map to TRBD2. The ends lost 3 bases at V and 4 bases at J; junction bases unmatched: 7. Looked up from germline, CDR1 is SGHVS and CDR2 is FQNEAQ. The CDR3 is 16 residues long. In DNA, the CDR3 is TGTGCCAGCAGCTTGAGAAGCGGGGGATTCACCGGGGAGCTGTTTTTT. Encoded protein: CASSLRSGGFTGELFF.

This rearrangement joins TRBV5-8 to TRBJ2-1; TRBD2 matches 7 bases. V lost 5 bases, J lost 6 bases, and 8 bases stayed unmatched. The CDR3 is made up of 14 amino acids. Per the germline V gene, CDR1 is SGHTS and CDR2 is YDEGEE. CDR3 loop: CASRTGTISNEQFF. In DNA form, the CDR3 reads TGTGCCAGCAGAACCGGGACTATTTCCAATGAGCAGTTCTTC.

J is TRBJ1-2 and V is TRBV20-1; D is perhaps TRBD1 (6 bases). The V end was cut by 6 bases, the J end by 4 bases, with 18 bases between. The germline CDR1 and CDR2 sequences are DFQATT and SNEGSKA (reference sequence). The CDR3 length is 14 residues. The CDR3 spells CSASGGRAVYGYTF. The CDR3 nucleotides are TGCAGTGCCAGTGGGGGGCGCGCCGTCTATGGCTACACCTTC.

The CDR3 spells CASRVSGTGNEQFF. CDR3 nucleotides: TGCGCCAGCAGGGTTAGCGGGACGGGTAATGAGCAGTTCTTC. The genes are TRBV5-1 and TRBJ2-1, with 8 bases that match TRBD2. V was clipped by 5 bases and J by 7 bases; unmatched bases: 8. The CDR3 covers 14 residues. Germline V gives CDR1 SGHRS, CDR2 YFSETQ.

The rearrangement uses TRBV15 and TRBJ2-3; weak D call: TRBD2 (6 bases). The CDR3 sequence is 15 residues long. Between the trimmed V and J ends, which lost 2 bases and 0 bases, there was a span of 9 bases. Germline loops: CDR1 LNHNV, CDR2 YYDKDF (reference sequence). In DNA form, the CDR3 reads TGTGCCACCAGCAGAATCGGGGGAAGCACAGATACGCAGTATTTT. It encodes CATSRIGGSTDTQYF.